This TCR beta chain was obtained from a study of blood T cells in healthy people across ages. The junction had 5 bases not matched to a gene; V was cut back by 0 bases and J by 4 bases. The length of the CDR3 is 15 residues. Germline loops: CDR1 SEHNR, CDR2 FQNEAQ (reference sequence). Alongside a J-beta primer mix, a sample-barcoded 5' primer served in a second PCR lasting 7 to 11 cycles. MiXCR was run by TCRdb on the 5' RACE reads, yielding one entry per CDR3 protein. The sample has approximately 1.5 million distinct CDR3 sequences; around 40% are singletons. The sequencing input was blood. The chain recombines TRBV7-9 with TRBJ1-2; 7 bases agree with TRBD1. The clonotype was recovered from a woman between 18 and 29 years old in good health. The CDR3 DNA is TGTGCCAGCAGCTTAGCCGGGACAGCAGGCTATGGCTACACCTTC. It codes for CASSLAGTAGYGYTF.